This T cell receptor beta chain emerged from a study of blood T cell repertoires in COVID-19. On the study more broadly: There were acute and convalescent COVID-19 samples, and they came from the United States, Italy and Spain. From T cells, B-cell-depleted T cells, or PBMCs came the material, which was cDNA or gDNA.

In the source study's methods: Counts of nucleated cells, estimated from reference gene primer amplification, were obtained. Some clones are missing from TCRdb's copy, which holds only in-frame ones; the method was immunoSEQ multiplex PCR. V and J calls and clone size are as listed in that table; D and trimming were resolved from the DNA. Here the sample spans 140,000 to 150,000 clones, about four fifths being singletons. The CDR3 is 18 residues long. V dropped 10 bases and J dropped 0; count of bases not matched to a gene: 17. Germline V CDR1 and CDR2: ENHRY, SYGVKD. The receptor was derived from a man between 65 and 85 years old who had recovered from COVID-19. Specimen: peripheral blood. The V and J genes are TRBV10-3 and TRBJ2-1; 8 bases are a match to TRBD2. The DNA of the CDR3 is TGTGCCAACCCGACTAGCGTTAATCTACTGCCCTCCTACAATGAGCAGTTCTTC. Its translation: CANPTSVNLLPSYNEQFF.